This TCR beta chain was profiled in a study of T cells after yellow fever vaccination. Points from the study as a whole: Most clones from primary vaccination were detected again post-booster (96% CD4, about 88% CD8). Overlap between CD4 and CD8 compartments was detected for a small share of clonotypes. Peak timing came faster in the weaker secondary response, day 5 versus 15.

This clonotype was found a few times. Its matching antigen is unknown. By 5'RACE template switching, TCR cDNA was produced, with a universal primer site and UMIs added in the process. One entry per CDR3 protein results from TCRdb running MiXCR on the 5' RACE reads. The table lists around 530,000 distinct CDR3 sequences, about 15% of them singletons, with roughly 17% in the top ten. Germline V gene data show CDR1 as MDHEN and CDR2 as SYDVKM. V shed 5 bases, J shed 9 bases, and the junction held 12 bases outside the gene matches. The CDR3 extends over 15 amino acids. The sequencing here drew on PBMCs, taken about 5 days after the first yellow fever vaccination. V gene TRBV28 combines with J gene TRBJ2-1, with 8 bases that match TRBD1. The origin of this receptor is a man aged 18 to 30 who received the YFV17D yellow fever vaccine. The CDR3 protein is CASSHRDRTLAEQFF. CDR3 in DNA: TGTGCCAGCAGTCACCGGGACAGGACCCTCGCTGAGCAGTTCTTC. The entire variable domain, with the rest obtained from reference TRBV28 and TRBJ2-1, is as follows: DVKVTQSSRYLVKRTGEKVFLECVQDMDHENMFWYRQDPGLGLRLIYFSYDVKMKEKGDIPEGYSVSREKKERFSLILESASTNQTSMYLCASSHRDRTLAEQFFGPGTRLTVL.